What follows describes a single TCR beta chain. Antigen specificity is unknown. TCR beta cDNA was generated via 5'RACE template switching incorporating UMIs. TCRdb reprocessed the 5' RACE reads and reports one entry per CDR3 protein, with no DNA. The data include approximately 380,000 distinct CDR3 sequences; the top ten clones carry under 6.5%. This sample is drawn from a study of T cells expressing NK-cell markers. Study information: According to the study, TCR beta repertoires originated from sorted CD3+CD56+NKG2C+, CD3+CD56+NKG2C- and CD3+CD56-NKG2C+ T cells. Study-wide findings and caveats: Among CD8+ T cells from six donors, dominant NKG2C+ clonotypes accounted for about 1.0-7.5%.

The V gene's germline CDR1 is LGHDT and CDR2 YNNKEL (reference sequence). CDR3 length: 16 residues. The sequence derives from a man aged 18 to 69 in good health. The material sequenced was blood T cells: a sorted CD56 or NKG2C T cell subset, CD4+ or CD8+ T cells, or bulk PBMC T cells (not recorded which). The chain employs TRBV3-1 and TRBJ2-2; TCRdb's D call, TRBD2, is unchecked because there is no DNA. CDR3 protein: CASLRTSGGNTGELFF.